This T cell receptor beta chain was sequenced in a study of T cell changes during pregnancy in multiple sclerosis. This table comes from immunoSEQ multiplex PCR, and its TCRdb copy is limited to in-frame clones, with some not included. The profile shows 40,000 or so clones, roughly 90% of them singletons. The CDR3 is made up of 15 amino acids. V dropped 2 bases and J dropped 5; count of bases not matched to a gene: 4. Germline loops: CDR1 MDHEN, CDR2 SYDVKM. The source is a female donor with multiple sclerosis, enrolled in a pregnancy study. The chain links TRBV28 to TRBJ2-7; 12 positions match TRBD2. The specimen comprised CD8+ T cells from peripheral blood mononuclear cells, sampled in the third trimester of pregnancy. CDR3 bases: TGTGCCAGCAGTTTACGGACTAGCGGGAACCACGAGCAGTACTTC. Encoded protein: CASSLRTSGNHEQYF.